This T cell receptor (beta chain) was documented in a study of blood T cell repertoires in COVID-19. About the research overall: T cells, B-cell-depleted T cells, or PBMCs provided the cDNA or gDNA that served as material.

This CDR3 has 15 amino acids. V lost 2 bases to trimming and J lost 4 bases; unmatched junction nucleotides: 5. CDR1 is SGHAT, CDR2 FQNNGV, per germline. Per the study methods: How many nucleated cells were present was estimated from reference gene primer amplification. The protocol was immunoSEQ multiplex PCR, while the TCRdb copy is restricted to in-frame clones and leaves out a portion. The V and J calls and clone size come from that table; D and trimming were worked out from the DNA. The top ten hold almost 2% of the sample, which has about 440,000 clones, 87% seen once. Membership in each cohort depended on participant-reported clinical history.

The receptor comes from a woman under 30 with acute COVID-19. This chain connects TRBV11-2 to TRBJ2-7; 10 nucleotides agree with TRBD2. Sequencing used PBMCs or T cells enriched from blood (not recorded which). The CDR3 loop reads CASSLLAGDLYEQYF. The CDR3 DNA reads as TGTGCCAGCAGCTTACTAGCGGGGGATCTGTACGAGCAGTACTTC.